These 8 T cell receptor beta chains originate from one sample sequenced in a study of blood T cell repertoires in COVID-19. Libraries were prepared by immunoSEQ multiplex PCR; TCRdb keeps only in-frame clonotypes and omits some of them. The data hold more than 95,000 clones, with 85% to 90% observed a single time. The material sequenced was peripheral blood. All receptors come from a man between 65 and 79 years old who had recovered from COVID-19.

The CDR3 protein is CASSPQPDGQGGYGYTF. The CDR3 region has the DNA TGTGCCAGCAGCCCTCAACCGGACGGACAGGGCGGATATGGCTACACCTTC. The V and J genes are TRBV7-6 and TRBJ1-2; TRBD1 matches at 8 bases. CDR1 is SGHVS, CDR2 FNYEAQ, per germline. This CDR3 comprises 17 residues. Losses at the gene ends were 5 bases for V and 5 bases for J; bases not matched to a gene: 16.

The rearrangement joins TRBV18 to TRBJ2-7; the match to TRBD1 covers 8 bases. The CDR3 loop spans 14 amino acids. From germline, CDR1 is KGHSH and CDR2 LQKENI. The junction had 3 bases not matched to a gene; V was cut back by 0 bases and J by 5 bases. CDR3 amino acids: CASSPPATGDEQYF. The CDR3 nucleotides are TGTGCCAGCTCACCACCGGCGACAGGGGACGAGCAGTACTTC.

The chain carries TRBV28 and TRBJ2-7, with a tentative D call TRBD2 (6 bases). The V gene lost 8 bases and the J gene lost 3 bases, with 8 bases spanning the gap. The CDR3 has 11 amino acids. CDR1 and CDR2 from the germline V gene are MDHEN and SYDVKM. Here the CDR3 DNA reads TGTGCCAGCGGGGGGATCTACGAGCAGTACTTC. Protein: CASGGIYEQYF.

The chain has TRBV24-1 and TRBJ1-5; a possible D gene is TRBD1 (5 bases). Trimming took off 4 bases at V and 3 bases at J, with 6 bases between the two ends. Per the germline V gene, CDR1 is KGHDR and CDR2 is SFDVKD. This CDR3 comprises 13 residues. CDR3 nucleotides: TGTGCCACCAGTGACAGGGTCAATCAGCCCCAGCATTTT. Protein product: CATSDRVNQPQHF.

The chain is built from TRBV19 and TRBJ2-5; TRBD1 matches at 8 bases. CDR3 length: 14 amino acids. J was trimmed by 4 bases and V by 8 bases; bases with no gene match: 9. Germline assignment: CDR1 LNHDA and CDR2 SQIVND (reference sequence). CDR3 residues: CASQTGVRGETQYF. The CDR3 nucleotides read TGTGCCAGTCAGACAGGGGTAAGGGGAGAGACCCAGTACTTC.

The chain employs TRBV5-1 and TRBJ2-2; possibly TRBD2 for D (7 bases). The CDR3 is made up of 13 amino acids. Trimming stripped 1 base from V and 9 bases from J, with 10 bases between. Germline CDR1 and CDR2: SGHRS and YFSETQ. For the CDR3, the DNA is TGCGCCAGCAGCTTGACCGGGGGGCGGGAGCTGTTTTTT. Its protein is CASSLTGGRELFF.

V usage is TRBV7-2 and J usage is TRBJ2-5, with 12 bases matching TRBD2. The ends lost 6 bases at V and 4 bases at J; junction bases unmatched: 6. This CDR3 spans 15 amino acids. Germline V lookup: CDR1 SGHTA, CDR2 FQGNSA. CDR3 sequence (DNA): TGTGCCAGCAGTCTAGCGGGAGGGCCGGGAGAGACCCAGTACTTC. This sequence encodes CASSLAGGPGETQYF.

The chain joins TRBV19 to TRBJ1-1; TRBD1 is a possible D gene (6 bases). Per germline, CDR1 LNHDA and CDR2 SQIVND (reference sequence). The V end lost 5 bases, the J end lost 5 bases, and 15 bases lay between the germline ends. The CDR3 length is 14 residues. The CDR3 loop reads CASSLTGGGTEAFF. The DNA of the CDR3 is TGTGCCAGTAGTTTGACAGGCGGGGGGACTGAAGCTTTCTTT.